This T cell receptor beta chain was obtained from a study of T cell repertoires in cytomegalovirus infection. Study-level results: Cumulative frequency (of public TCR beta family members) identified carriers of CMV plus the relevant HLA.

The CDR3 length is 15 residues. Germline CDR1 and CDR2: SNHLY and FYNNEI. V gave up 3 bases and J gave up 1 base, with 12 bases separating them. Note on this clonotype: Its antigen remains unidentified. This CDR3 is missing its conserved last phenylalanine or tryptophan, likely due to a read error.

TCRdb re-called the reads with MiXCR, one entry per CDR3 protein. The table records more than 350,000 distinct CDR3 sequences, approximately 33% of them present only once. This chain joins TRBV2 and TRBJ1-2; D is unresolved. Sequenced input: PBMCs. The origin of this receptor is a human donor in good health (CMV status not recorded). Some clones in this sample may be carry-over from other donors' samples. CDR3 in amino acids: CASSERQADNYGYTI. Written as DNA, the CDR3 is TGTGCCAGCAGTGAGAGGCAGGCCGATAACTATGGCTACACCATC.